The 10 T cell receptor beta chains listed next were all sequenced from one sample in a study of blood T cell repertoires in COVID-19. Profiled with immunoSEQ multiplex PCR; TCRdb holds only in-frame clones, not every one. The sample contains approximately 300,000 clones, around four fifths of which appear only once. The specimen was peripheral blood. All receptors come from a woman in her forties or fifties with acute or convalescent COVID-19.

This clone is medium-sized. The chain has TRBV6-5 and TRBJ2-7, with 8 bases identical to TRBD1. V was pared by 7 bases and J by 0 bases, with 5 bases of the junction left unmatched. The CDR3 sequence is 14 residues long. Germline CDR1 reads MNHEY; CDR2 reads SVGAGI. CDR3 DNA: TGTGCCAGCACACAGGGGGGAGCCTCCTACGAGCAGTACTTC. This codes for CASTQGGASYEQYF.

The chain combines TRBV2 with TRBJ1-6; D is ambiguous. This CDR3 comprises 12 residues. The germline V and J ends were trimmed by 3 bases and 8 bases, with 5 bases remaining between them. Germline CDR1 and CDR2: SNHLY and FYNNEI. Written as DNA, the CDR3 is TGTGCCAGCAGTGATGTCTATTCACCCCTCCACTTT. As protein: CASSDVYSPLHF.

The chain is built from TRBV29-1 and TRBJ2-7; D might be TRBD2 (5 bases). This CDR3 comprises 13 residues. V was shortened by 4 bases and J by 5 bases, with 15 bases between the two germline ends. The V gene's germline CDR1 is SQVTM and CDR2 ANQGSEA. The CDR3 sequence is CSVAGLALDEQYF. CDR3 sequence (DNA): TGCAGCGTTGCCGGGCTAGCCTTGGACGAGCAGTACTTC.

Note on this clone: Additional DNA sequences in this sample encode the identical CDR3. J is TRBJ2-2 and V is TRBV5-1; 8 positions agree with TRBD2. This CDR3 region has 15 residues. V lost 0 bases, J lost 3 bases, and 1 base stayed unmatched. Germline CDR1 reads SGHRS; CDR2 reads YFSETQ. The CDR3 DNA reads TGCGCCAGCAGCTTGGCCGGGGGGGACACCGGGGAGCTGTTTTTT. Translated: CASSLAGGDTGELFF.

This clone was recorded a few times. The chain carries TRBV5-1 and TRBJ2-3; the D gene is possibly TRBD1 (5 bases). CDR1 and CDR2 (germline): SGHRS, YFSETQ. CDR3 length equals 14 residues. Between the trimmed V and J ends, which lost 3 bases and 6 bases, there was a span of 14 bases. The CDR3 DNA sequence: TGCGCCAGCAGCTCCCGGAAAGGGGTGGATACGCAGTATTTT. Its protein is CASSSRKGVDTQYF.

This clone came up once. This chain uses TRBV3-1 (or the pseudogene TRBV3-2) with TRBJ1-4; D call uncertain. Germline values: CDR1 LGHDT, CDR2 YNNKEL (reference sequence). CDR3 length equals 15 residues. Trimming took 4 bases from V and 3 from J, leaving 12 bases between them. DNA of the CDR3: TGTGCCAGCAGCCCCGTAGGGAGCGCTAATGAAAAACTGTTTTTT. It is translated as CASSPVGSANEKLFF.

This clone was seen only a few times. This chain joins TRBV25-1 and TRBJ1-6, with D tentatively TRBD1 (5 bases). The V gene's germline CDR1 is MGHDK and CDR2 SYGVNS. The CDR3 consists of 13 residues. The ends were cut back, 10 bases at V and 7 bases at J, with 14 bases in the middle. The CDR3 spells CATGGPGNSPLHF. CDR3 nucleotides: TGTGCCACCGGGGGTCCCGGGAATTCACCCCTCCACTTT.

The rearrangement joins TRBV5-1 to TRBJ2-3; the match to TRBD1 covers 9 bases. CDR3 size: 13 residues. The V and J ends lost 6 bases and 5 bases, in that order; junction bases with no gene match: 4. Looked up from germline, CDR1 is SGHRS and CDR2 is YFSETQ. The DNA for the CDR3 is TGCGCCAGCACCACAGGGGGCATAGATACGCAGTATTTT. As protein: CASTTGGIDTQYF. Variable domain in full (rest from reference TRBV5-1 and TRBJ2-3): KAGVTQTPRYLIKTRGQQVTLSCSPISGHRSVSWYQQTPGQGLQFLFEYFSETQRNKGNFPGRFSGRQFSNSRSEMNVSTLELGDSALYLCASTTGGIDTQYFGPGTRLTVL.

The rearrangement links TRBV24-1 to TRBJ1-2; weak D call: TRBD1 (5 bases). The V gene lost 3 bases and the J gene lost 5 bases, with 12 bases spanning the gap. Germline CDR1 is KGHDR and CDR2 is SFDVKD. The CDR3 covers 14 residues. The CDR3 nucleotides are TGTGCCACCAGTGATACCCGGACACTATATGGCTACACCTTC. This sequence encodes CATSDTRTLYGYTF.

The gene calls are TRBV4-1 and TRBJ1-5, with 9 bases that match TRBD1. The J segment lost 3 bases and the V segment lost 1 base, leaving 10 bases of the junction unmatched. CDR1 MGHRA and CDR2 YSYEKL come from the germline V gene. The CDR3 covers 18 residues. In DNA, the CDR3 is TGCGCCAGCAGCCAAGTTTCCGGGACAGGGTCGGCCAATCAGCCCCAGCATTTT. Protein product: CASSQVSGTGSANQPQHF.